The 19 T cell receptor beta chains presented below share a single source sample, sequenced in a study of T cell clonotyping in hematopoietic cell transplantation. Some clones are missing from TCRdb's copy, which holds only in-frame ones; the method was immunoSEQ multiplex PCR. This table holds under 9,500 clones, about 80% found once. Sequencing used peripheral blood mononuclear cells, obtained 180 days after allogeneic stem cell transplant. The receptors originated from a female patient in her forties or fifties who had an allogeneic stem cell transplant from a related donor, so the T cells may come from the graft donor. Some clones in this sample may be carry-over from other donors' samples.

The chain uses TRBV5-1 and TRBJ1-2; TRBD1 agrees at 7 bases. Unmatched junction bases numbered 11, after V lost 4 bases and J lost 2 bases. The CDR3 covers 16 residues. The germline CDR1 and CDR2 sequences are SGHRS and YFSETQ. CDR3 sequence (DNA): TGCGCCAGCAGCGATCTAAGACAGGGTAGGAACTATGGCTACACCTTC. It specifies CASSDLRQGRNYGYTF.

V usage is TRBV19 and J usage is TRBJ2-2; tentatively, D is TRBD2 (5 bases). The CDR3 consists of 15 residues. Per germline, CDR1 LNHDA and CDR2 SQIVND (reference sequence). V lost 5 bases to trimming and J lost 5 bases, with 15 bases between them. The CDR3 spells CASSWSSGVTGELFF. For the CDR3, the DNA is TGTGCCAGTAGTTGGTCGAGCGGCGTAACCGGGGAGCTGTTTTTT.

The genes are TRBV11-2 and TRBJ1-4, with TRBD1 matching over 9 bases. Germline CDR1 is SGHAT and CDR2 is FQNNGV. The CDR3 spans 15 residues. V shed 4 bases and J 5 bases; nucleotides not matched to a gene: 5. CDR3 nucleotide sequence: TGTGCCAGCAGCTCACAGGGGGCGCCCAATGAAAAACTGTTTTTT. Translated, it gives CASSSQGAPNEKLFF.

The V gene is TRBV25-1, the J gene TRBJ2-5; 7 bases agree with TRBD1. CDR3 size: 15 residues. The germline V gene has CDR1 MGHDK and CDR2 SYGVNS. V gave up 2 bases and J gave up 4 bases; unmatched junction bases: 7. The CDR3 region is CASSEGNHRGETQYF. CDR3 in DNA: TGTGCCAGCAGTGAAGGAAACCACAGGGGAGAGACCCAGTACTTC.

This chain joins TRBV7-2 and TRBJ2-2; D not certain. This CDR3 spans 12 amino acids. Trimming stripped 0 bases from V and 6 bases from J, with 2 bases between. CDR1 and CDR2 from the germline V gene are SGHTA and FQGNSA. DNA for the CDR3: TGTGCCAGCAGCTTAGCATCCGGGGAGCTGTTTTTT. It specifies CASSLASGELFF. Based on the CDR3 plus reference TRBV7-2 and TRBJ2-2, the full variable domain is GAGVSQSPSNKVTEKGKDVELRCDPISGHTALYWYRQSLGQGLEFLIYFQGNSAPDKSGLPSDRFSAERTGGSVSTLTIQRTQQEDSAVYLCASSLASGELFFGEGSRLTVL.

CDR3 sequence: CASSVGRSGGHSYNEQFF. CDR3 nucleotides: TGTGCCAGCAGCGTAGGCAGGAGCGGGGGCCACTCCTACAATGAGCAGTTCTTC. The J gene is TRBJ2-1, the V gene TRBV9; 8 nucleotides line up with TRBD2. The CDR3 extends over 18 amino acids. The ends lost 0 bases at V and 0 bases at J; junction bases unmatched: 8. Germline V gene sequence: CDR1 SGDLS, CDR2 YYNGEE.

To note about this clone: With a far larger clone one base away, a read error is the likely cause. The V call is TRBV4-1, the J call TRBJ2-3; D may be TRBD2 (6 bases). The ends were cut back, 4 bases at V and 2 bases at J, with 19 bases in the middle. This CDR3 is 17 amino acids long. In germline, CDR1 is MGHRA, CDR2 YSYEKL. The CDR3 region is CASSPKRRTTYTDTQYF. Here the CDR3 DNA reads TGCGCCAGCAGCCCTAAGCGCCGGACTACCTACACAGATACGCAGTATTTT.

The V and J genes are TRBV10-3 and TRBJ1-2; no clear D gene. Trimming removed 6 bases from V and 8 bases from J, with 13 bases in between. This CDR3 spans 12 amino acids. The germline gives CDR1 ENHRY, CDR2 SYGVKD. This CDR3 is CAISSDTAGYTF. CDR3 nucleotides: TGTGCCATCAGCTCAGACACGGCGGGCTACACCTTC.

This clone was seen once. The chain couples TRBV13 to TRBJ1-5, with a weak D call TRBD1 (6 bases). V was clipped by 5 bases and J by 7 bases, with 15 bases between them. Germline CDR1 is PRHDT and CDR2 is FYEKMQ (reference sequence). This CDR3 is 14 amino acids long. CDR3 coding DNA: TGTGCCAGCAGCCGAAGAGACAGGTCACAGCCCCAGCATTTT. Its translation: CASSRRDRSQPQHF.

The V gene is TRBV9, the J gene TRBJ1-4; no firm D call. Germline V CDR1 and CDR2: SGDLS, YYNGEE. V gave up 0 bases and J gave up 8 bases, with 14 bases separating them. The CDR3 is made up of 15 amino acids. CDR3 residues: CASSVAEGSYEKLFF. CDR3 bases: TGTGCCAGCAGCGTAGCAGAAGGGAGCTACGAAAAACTGTTTTTT.

The chain links TRBV7-2 to TRBJ1-1; TRBD1 aligns across 8 bases. V trimming: 6 bases; J trimming: 4 bases; junction bases outside the gene matches: 7. The CDR3 is made up of 14 amino acids. The germline V gene has CDR1 SGHTA and CDR2 FQGNSA. CDR3 DNA: TGTGCCAGCAGGCAGGACAGGGAGAGCACTGAAGCTTTCTTT. This encodes CASRQDRESTEAFF.

The rearrangement uses TRBV27 and TRBJ1-3; D is ambiguous. Germline V gene lookup returns CDR1 MNHEY and CDR2 SMNVEV (reference sequence). V lost 2 bases to trimming and J lost 1 base, with 12 bases between them. The CDR3 extends over 16 amino acids. The CDR3 DNA follows: TGTGCCAGCAGTTTAGGGTCCGGAGGATCTGGAAACACCATATATTTT. Translating it yields CASSLGSGGSGNTIYF.

The gene calls are TRBV5-6 and TRBJ1-2; tentatively, D is TRBD1 (5 bases). From germline, CDR1 is SGHDT and CDR2 YYEEEE. V lost 4 bases, J lost 8 bases, and 12 bases lay in between. There are 12 residues in the CDR3. The CDR3 bases are TGTGCCAGCAGCGCAGGGTTCTCGGGCTACACCTTC. It specifies CASSAGFSGYTF.

This clone came up a few times. V gene TRBV14 combines with J gene TRBJ1-1, with unresolved D. V lost 4 bases and J 5 bases, leaving 11 bases between the germline ends. The CDR3 has 13 residues. In germline, CDR1 is SGHDN, CDR2 FVKESK. CDR3 DNA: TGTGCCAGCAGCCCCTACGGCGGTACTGAAGCTTTCTTT. Translation gives CASSPYGGTEAFF. Supplemented by reference TRBV14 and TRBJ1-1, the full variable domain reads EAGVTQFPSHSVIEKGQTVTLRCDPISGHDNLYWYRRVMGKEIKFLLHFVKESKQDESGMPNNRFLAERTGGTYSTLKVQPAELEDSGVYFCASSPYGGTEAFFGQGTRLTVV.

J is TRBJ2-7 and V is TRBV27, with 9 bases aligning to TRBD1. V lost 6 bases, J lost 12 bases, and 9 bases stayed unmatched. The CDR3 runs to 12 residues. CDR1 is MNHEY and CDR2 is SMNVEV in the germline V gene (reference sequence). CDR3 bases: TGTGCCAGCAGGGGGGGACAGGGTGGTCGGTACTTC. This codes for CASRGGQGGRYF.

This rearrangement joins TRBV11-2 to TRBJ2-3, with 8 positions matching TRBD1. Germline V lookup: CDR1 SGHAT, CDR2 FQNNGV. CDR3 length: 15 residues. J gave up 0 bases and V 4 bases, and 3 bases lay outside the gene matches. Written as DNA, the CDR3 is TGTGCCAGCAGCTCAAGACAGGGGAGCACAGATACGCAGTATTTT. The encoded protein is CASSSRQGSTDTQYF.

This chain uses TRBV6-1 with TRBJ2-1; tentatively, D is TRBD1 (6 bases). This CDR3 spans 17 amino acids. Germline V gene sequence: CDR1 MNHNS, CDR2 SASEGT. Trimming took 2 bases from V and 0 from J, leaving 14 bases between them. CDR3 nucleotide sequence: TGTGCCAGCAGTGAACTCGGACAGTTGAGCTCCTACAATGAGCAGTTCTTC. This gives the protein CASSELGQLSSYNEQFF.

This clone was recorded only once. V gene TRBV2 combines with J gene TRBJ1-5; 9 bases are a match to TRBD1. Per germline, CDR1 SNHLY and CDR2 FYNNEI. The V segment lost 8 bases and the J segment 5 bases; nucleotides outside the gene matches: 4. The CDR3 runs 13 residues. The CDR3 spells CASSGQGYQPQHF. CDR3 in DNA: TGTGCCAGCTCAGGACAGGGGTATCAGCCCCAGCATTTT.

In this sample, this clone turned up a few times. The V gene is TRBV7-2, the J gene TRBJ1-1; possible D gene TRBD1, 5 bases. The CDR3 is 15 residues long. Deletions cut 5 bases from V and 4 bases from J, with 17 bases between. Germline assignment: CDR1 SGHTA and CDR2 FQGNSA. The CDR3 DNA sequence: TGTGCCAGCAGCCCGGATAAGAATAGGGGCACTGAAGCTTTCTTT. Protein: CASSPDKNRGTEAFF.